This TCR beta chain was retrieved from a study of blood T cell repertoires in COVID-19 (TCRdb year 2020). Turning to the overall study: The collaborator samples originated in the United States, Italy and Spain and spanned the acute and convalescent phases of COVID-19. The material from the prospective study consisted of cDNA or gDNA derived from T cells, B-cell-depleted T cells, or PBMCs. The dataset comprised deeply sampled blood TCRbeta repertoires from subjects exposed to, actively infected with, or recovered from COVID-19. The repertoires were made available in a free public database intended to serve as a resource for research on the immune response to SARS-CoV-2. The samples were drawn from the first 160 participants of the ongoing ImmuneRACE study and from under 1,500 subjects provided by 6 global collaborators. Sample metadata almost always included a de-identified subject ID, COVID-19 status, age in years and sex. HLA class I and class II types, where available, came from metadata supplied by the sample provider rather than from assay-based typing. Broader findings and caveats from the paper: How much clinical and demographic metadata was included differed by source and by participant, and the metadata was provided uncurated.

Whole blood was collected in K2EDTA tubes by collaborating institutions according to the institutions' own protocols. For TCRbeta analysis, collaborator samples were shipped as frozen whole blood, as isolated PBMCs, or as DNA extracted from either sample type. Regarding this clone: There is no known antigen for this receptor. No base quality information exists; no much larger clone differs at one position.

V has 1 base trimmed and J has 3 bases trimmed; junction bases matching no gene number 8. Via the germline V gene (reference sequence), CDR1 is LGHDT and CDR2 YNNKEL. From cysteine to phenylalanine, the CDR3 is 17 amino acids long. Only CDR3 DNA remains: 51 bases, in frame from the first base. TCRbeta CDR3 regions were amplified from genomic DNA by means of the immunoSEQ Assay, a bias-controlled multiplex PCR. As for the authors' bioinformatics: The number of nucleated cells in each sample was estimated by amplification of reference gene primers within the assay. To quantify the absolute abundance of each unique TCRbeta CDR3 rearrangement, sequence reads were collapsed and filtered. For each sample, productive Simpson clonality was calculated as the square root of Simpson's diversity index across productive rearrangements. This immuneACCESS table, as held by TCRdb, lists in-frame sequences with V and J called but not all clones. Of the missing ones, under half trace to an unresolved V gene in checked studies; the others have no known cause. V and J calls and clone size are as listed in that table; D and trimming were resolved from the DNA. This sample is represented by 100,000 to 120,000 clones; approximately 90% of them were singletons. The top ten hold approximately 4.4% of the sample.

This receptor chain uses TRBV3-1 (or the pseudogene TRBV3-2) and TRBJ2-1, with 8 junctional bases fitting TRBD2. Material for sequencing was peripheral blood. The TCR was taken from a woman aged 45-60 years with acute or convalescent COVID-19. The CDR3 amino acid sequence is: CASSQGRAGGRYNEQFF. The nucleotides read TGTGCCAGCAGCCAAGGACGGGCGGGAGGCCGCTACAATGAGCAGTTCTTC.